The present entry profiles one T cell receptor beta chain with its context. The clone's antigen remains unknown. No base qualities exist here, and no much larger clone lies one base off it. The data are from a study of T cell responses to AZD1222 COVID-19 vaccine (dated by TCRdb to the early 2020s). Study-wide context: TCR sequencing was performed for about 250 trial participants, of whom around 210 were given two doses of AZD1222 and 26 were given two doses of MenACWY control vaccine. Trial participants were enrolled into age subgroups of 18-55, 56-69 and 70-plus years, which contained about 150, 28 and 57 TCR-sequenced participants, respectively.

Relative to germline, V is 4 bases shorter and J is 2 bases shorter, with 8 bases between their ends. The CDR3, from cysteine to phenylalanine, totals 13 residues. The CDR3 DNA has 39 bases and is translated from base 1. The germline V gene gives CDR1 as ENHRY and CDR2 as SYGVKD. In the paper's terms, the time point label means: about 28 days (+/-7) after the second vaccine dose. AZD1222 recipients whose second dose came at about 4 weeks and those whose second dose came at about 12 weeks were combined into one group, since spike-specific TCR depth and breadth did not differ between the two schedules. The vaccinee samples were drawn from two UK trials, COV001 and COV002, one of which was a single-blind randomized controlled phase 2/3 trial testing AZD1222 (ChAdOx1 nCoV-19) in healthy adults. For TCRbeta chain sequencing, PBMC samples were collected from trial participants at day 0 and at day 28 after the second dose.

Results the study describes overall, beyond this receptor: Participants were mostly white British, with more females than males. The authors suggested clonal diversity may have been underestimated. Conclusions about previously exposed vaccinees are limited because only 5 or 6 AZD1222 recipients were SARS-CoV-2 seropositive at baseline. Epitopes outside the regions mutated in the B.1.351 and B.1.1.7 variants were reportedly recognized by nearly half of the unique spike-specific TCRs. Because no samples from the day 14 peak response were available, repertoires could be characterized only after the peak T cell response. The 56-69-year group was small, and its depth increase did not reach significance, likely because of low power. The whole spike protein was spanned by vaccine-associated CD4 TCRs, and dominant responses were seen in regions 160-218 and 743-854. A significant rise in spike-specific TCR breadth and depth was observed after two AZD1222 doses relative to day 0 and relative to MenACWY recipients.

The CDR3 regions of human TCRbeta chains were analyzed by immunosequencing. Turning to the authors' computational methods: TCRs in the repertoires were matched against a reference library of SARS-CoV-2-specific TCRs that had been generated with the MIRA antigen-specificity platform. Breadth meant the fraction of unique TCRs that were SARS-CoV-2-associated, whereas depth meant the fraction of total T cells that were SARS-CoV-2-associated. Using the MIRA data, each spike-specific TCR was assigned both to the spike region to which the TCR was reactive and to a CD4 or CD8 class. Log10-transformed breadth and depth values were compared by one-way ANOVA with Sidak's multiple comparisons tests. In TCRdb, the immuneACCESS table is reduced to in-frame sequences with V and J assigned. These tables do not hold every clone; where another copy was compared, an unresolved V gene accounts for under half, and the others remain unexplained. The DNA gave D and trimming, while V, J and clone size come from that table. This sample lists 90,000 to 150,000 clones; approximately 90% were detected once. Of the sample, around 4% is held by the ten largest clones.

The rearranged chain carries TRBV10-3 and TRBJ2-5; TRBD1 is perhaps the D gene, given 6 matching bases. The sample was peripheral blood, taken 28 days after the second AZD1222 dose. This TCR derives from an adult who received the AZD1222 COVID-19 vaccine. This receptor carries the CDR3 CAISGTAQETQYF. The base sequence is TGTGCCATCAGTGGGACAGCTCAAGAGACCCAGTACTTC.